These 17 T cell receptor beta chains originate from one sample sequenced in a study of blood T cells in healthy people across ages. Combining a sample-barcoded 5' primer with a J-beta primer mix, a second PCR ran for 7 to 11 cycles. TCRdb ran MiXCR on the 5' RACE reads and lists one entry per CDR3 protein. This sample has 800,000 or so distinct CDR3 sequences, with roughly 25% found just once. These sequences were also reported in another study, on T cells of mothers and their children.

Sequencing used blood. The source is a boy younger than 18 in good health.

Remarks on this clonotype: This could be a read error, since a much larger clone is one nucleotide away. The chain recombines TRBV6-4 with TRBJ2-2; D is unclear. This CDR3 is built from 13 residues. Germline CDR1 MRHNA, CDR2 SNTAGT. V was cut by 2 bases and J by 4 bases, with 5 bases left in between. CDR3 bases: TGTGCCAGCAGTGACACTGGCACCGGGGAGCTGTTTTTT. This gives the protein CASSDTGTGELFF.

This chain connects TRBV28 to TRBJ1-4; weak D call: TRBD1 (6 bases). V lost 8 bases and J 8 bases, leaving 15 bases between the germline ends. This CDR3 has 13 residues. The V gene's germline CDR1 is MDHEN and CDR2 SYDVKM. CDR3 sequence (DNA): TGTGCCAGCGGTGTGAGGGGGAGGGAAAAACTGTTTTTT. It codes for CASGVRGREKLFF.

V and J are TRBV6-6 and TRBJ2-3; 9 bases align to TRBD2. Trimming removed 2 bases from V and 0 bases from J; junction bases left unmatched: 6. This CDR3 is built from 17 residues. CDR1 and CDR2 (germline): MNHNY, SVGAGI (reference sequence). The CDR3 sequence: CASSYTIAGDSTDTQYF. CDR3 sequence (DNA): TGTGCCAGCAGTTACACTATAGCGGGAGATAGCACAGATACGCAGTATTTT.

This clonotype was counted only a few times. The V and J genes are TRBV20-1 and TRBJ1-6; D possibly corresponds to TRBD1 (5 bases). There are 16 residues in the CDR3. Germline loops: CDR1 DFQATT, CDR2 SNEGSKA (reference sequence). The V gene lost 5 bases and the J gene lost 4 bases, with 18 bases spanning the gap. The CDR3 DNA is TGCAGTGCTCACTTTACCGGGACGCCTTATAATTCACCCCTCCACTTT. This translates into CSAHFTGTPYNSPLHF.

This chain uses TRBV20-1 with TRBJ2-1; D is possibly TRBD1 (5 bases). The CDR3 is 15 residues long. Germline loops: CDR1 DFQATT, CDR2 SNEGSKA (reference sequence). The V and J ends lost 0 bases and 0 bases respectively, with 9 bases between them. CDR3: CSAREDSSSYNEQFF. The DNA for the CDR3 is TGCAGTGCTAGAGAAGACAGCAGCTCCTACAATGAGCAGTTCTTC.

This clonotype was counted at least ten times. The rearrangement links TRBV6-2 or TRBV6-3 to TRBJ2-2; 7 nucleotides align to TRBD1. The CDR3 runs to 16 residues. CDR1 and CDR2 from the germline V gene are MNHEY and SVGEGT. V lost 5 bases and J lost 7; bases outside the gene matches: 13. CDR3 nucleotides: TGTGCCAGCAGTCTTCACACCGGGACAGAGGGCGGGGAGCTGTTTTTT. It translates to CASSLHTGTEGGELFF.

In its sample, this clonotype was seen a few times. The chain recombines TRBV6-2 or TRBV6-3 with TRBJ2-5; 9 bases fit TRBD1. The V segment lost 5 bases and the J segment 4 bases; nucleotides outside the gene matches: 5. Germline V gives CDR1 MNHEY, CDR2 SVGEGT. The length of the CDR3 is 14 residues. For the CDR3, the DNA is TGTGCCAGCAGTCTCGGGACAGGGATAGAGACCCAGTACTTC. Translated, it gives CASSLGTGIETQYF.

The chain uses TRBV30 and TRBJ2-7; 8 nucleotides line up with TRBD1. From germline, CDR1 is GTSNPN and CDR2 SVGIG (reference sequence). The V gene end was trimmed by 2 bases and the J gene end by 2 bases; junction bases not matched to a gene: 2. The CDR3 covers 13 residues. The CDR3 here is CAWSSGQAYEQYF. The CDR3 DNA reads TGTGCCTGGAGTTCGGGACAGGCCTACGAGCAGTACTTC.

This clonotype turned up a few times. This rearrangement joins TRBV29-1 to TRBJ2-1, with 8 bases fitting TRBD1. This CDR3 comprises 14 residues. Per the germline V gene, CDR1 is SQVTM and CDR2 is ANQGSEA. V lost 3 bases and J lost 5; bases outside the gene matches: 6. CDR3 region: CSVEFRGLDNEQFF. CDR3 sequence (DNA): TGCAGCGTTGAGTTCAGGGGGCTTGACAATGAGCAGTTCTTC.

V gene TRBV5-1 combines with J gene TRBJ2-5, with TRBD2 identical over 7 bases. The J call may be wrong; the DNA end is better matched by TRBJ2-7. Germline CDR1 reads SGHRS; CDR2 reads YFSETQ. The length of the CDR3 is 15 residues. CDR3 DNA sequence: TGCGCCAGCAGCTTGGAGGCGGGAGCGTCCTACGAGCAGTACTTC. It translates to CASSLEAGASYEQYF.

There are a few counts of this clonotype. V usage is TRBV5-1 and J usage is TRBJ2-1; D not certain. V was cut by 5 bases and J by 4 bases, with 16 bases left in between. There are 15 residues in the CDR3. The germline V gene has CDR1 SGHRS and CDR2 YFSETQ. CDR3 bases: TGCGCCAGCAGTCCGGACGGCCTGACTTACAATGAGCAGTTCTTC. Protein: CASSPDGLTYNEQFF. The variable domain in full, with the rest retrieved from reference TRBV5-1 and TRBJ2-1, is KAGVTQTPRYLIKTRGQQVTLSCSPISGHRSVSWYQQTPGQGLQFLFEYFSETQRNKGNFPGRFSGRQFSNSRSEMNVSTLELGDSALYLCASSPDGLTYNEQFFGPGTRLTVL.

The CDR3 spells CASSLAGTSGNEQFF. The CDR3 region has the DNA TGCGCCAGCAGCTTGGCGGGGACTAGCGGCAATGAGCAGTTCTTC. The chain links TRBV5-1 to TRBJ2-1; 11 nucleotides match TRBD2. CDR1 SGHRS and CDR2 YFSETQ come from the germline V gene. The CDR3 length is 15 residues. The trim removed 0 bases at V and 6 bases at J, leaving 2 bases unmatched. Combining the CDR3 with reference TRBV5-1 and TRBJ2-1 gives the whole variable domain KAGVTQTPRYLIKTRGQQVTLSCSPISGHRSVSWYQQTPGQGLQFLFEYFSETQRNKGNFPGRFSGRQFSNSRSEMNVSTLELGDSALYLCASSLAGTSGNEQFFGPGTRLTVL.

This clonotype was detected many times. An end of the junction does not agree with germline; a read error may underlie this. The chain combines TRBV7-7 with TRBJ2-5; no reliable D call. The CDR3 consists of 13 residues. The germline CDR1 and CDR2 sequences are SSHAT and FNYEAQ (reference sequence). The CDR3 DNA is TGTGCTAGCAGCTCTACCCACGAGGAGACCCAGTACTTC. It encodes CASSSTHEETQYF.

The genes are TRBV29-1 and TRBJ2-3; TRBD1 might be the D (6 bases). Between the trimmed V and J ends, which lost 3 bases and 2 bases, there was a span of 12 bases. There are 14 residues in the CDR3. Germline CDR1 reads SQVTM; CDR2 reads ANQGSEA. The CDR3 DNA sequence: TGCAGCGTTGATGCAGGGGCCACCACAGATACGCAGTATTTT. This codes for CSVDAGATTDTQYF.

There are a few counts of this clonotype. The gene calls are TRBV29-1 and TRBJ2-5; TRBD1 might be the D (5 bases). The end of the DNA fits TRBJ2-7 better, so the J call may be wrong. CDR1 and CDR2 from the germline V gene are SQVTM and ANQGSEA. This CDR3 contains 13 residues. Here the CDR3 reads CSVDREGSYEQYF. In nucleotides, the CDR3 is TGCAGCGTTGACAGGGAAGGCTCCTACGAGCAGTACTTC.

The chain couples TRBV18 to TRBJ2-5, with D possibly being TRBD1 (5 bases). Near its end, the DNA agrees better with TRBJ2-7, so the J call may be wrong. The CDR3 is made up of 13 amino acids. Germline CDR1 KGHSH, CDR2 LQKENI. The CDR3 nucleotides are TGTGCCAGCTCACCCGACAGATATTACGAGCAGTACTTC. It is translated as CASSPDRYYEQYF.

This clonotype turned up a few times. Compared with germline, one end of the junction differs, possibly owing to a read error. The chain employs TRBV29-1 and TRBJ1-2, with a tentative D call TRBD1 (5 bases). The CDR3 is made up of 12 amino acids. The germline gives CDR1 SQVTM, CDR2 ANQGSEA. The CDR3 loop reads CSAEGANYGYTF. The CDR3 DNA is TGCAGCGCTGAAGGGGCGAACTATGGCTACACCTTC.